This T cell receptor (beta chain) derives from a study of cytomegalovirus exposure and HLA in healthy donors. Participants comprised healthy donors of bone marrow. Though nominally healthy at sampling, donors likely had unrecorded immune exposures. General study findings and limits: DRB1 had the most TCR associations and HLA-C the fewest, a later analysis found, with rates varying by HLA locus. Apparent HLA restriction characterized most CMV-associated TCR beta chains in a later analysis.

PCR primers comprised 60 Vbeta and 13 Jbeta primers. Repertoires were generated with immunoSEQ multiplex PCR, while TCRdb's copy carries only in-frame clones and drops some. The sample lists about 150,000 clones, roughly 80% seen once, with about 13% in the top ten. This CDR3 has 18 amino acids. Germline V CDR1 and CDR2: SGHDN, FVKESK. Trimming removed 4 bases from V and 5 bases from J; junction bases left unmatched: 16. To note about this clone: Its antigen is not identified.

The origin of this receptor is a man aged 35 to 55 in good health and CMV-seropositive. The chain couples TRBV14 to TRBJ1-1; 10 bases match TRBD1. Material: PBMCs. DNA for the CDR3: TGTGCCAGCAGCCCTGGCGCGGGACAGGGGATTAGGGGGACTGAAGCTTTCTTT. This codes for CASSPGAGQGIRGTEAFF.